The 21 T cell receptor beta chains presented below share a single source sample, sequenced in a study of memory CD4+ T cells and cytomegalovirus serostatus. The data were produced by immunoSEQ multiplex PCR, yet TCRdb's version contains in-frame clones alone and is incomplete. The repertoire holds about 56,000 clones, with over 70% as singletons. Single viable CD3+CD4+CD8-CD45RO+ cells were sorted as the memory CD4+ T cells. Sequencing used memory CD4+ T cells from blood. Receptors originate from an adult in good health and CMV-seropositive.

This rearrangement joins TRBV5-1 to TRBJ2-7; D perhaps matches TRBD1 (5 bases). Germline V gene data show CDR1 as SGHRS and CDR2 as YFSETQ. Deletions cut 0 bases from V and 4 bases from J, with 8 bases between. The CDR3 loop spans 13 amino acids. CDR3 loop: CASSLGQMYEQYF. In DNA, the CDR3 is TGCGCCAGCAGCTTGGGACAGATGTACGAGCAGTACTTC.

This chain links TRBV28 with TRBJ2-7, with TRBD1 matching over 7 bases. Germline CDR1 MDHEN, CDR2 SYDVKM. This CDR3 comprises 16 residues. Trimming at V came to 4 bases and at J to 2 bases, leaving 11 bases not matched to a gene. CDR3 amino acids: CASSSPTSGTAYEQYF. The CDR3 nucleotides read TGTGCCAGCAGTTCTCCGACCTCCGGGACAGCCTACGAGCAGTACTTC.

This clone was counted a single time. The chain links TRBV10-3 to TRBJ2-1, with TRBD1 identical over 7 bases. The CDR3 extends over 16 amino acids. V shed 7 bases, J shed 9 bases, and the junction held 18 bases outside the gene matches. Germline V lookup: CDR1 ENHRY, CDR2 SYGVKD. The CDR3 is CAIKEMTGQSFGEQFF. For the CDR3, the DNA is TGTGCCATCAAGGAAATGACAGGGCAGTCATTCGGTGAGCAGTTCTTC.

The chain links TRBV19 to TRBJ2-3; the D is unclear. V was shortened by 7 bases and J by 0 bases, with 8 bases between the two germline ends. From germline, CDR1 is LNHDA and CDR2 SQIVND (reference sequence). This CDR3 region has 13 residues. The CDR3 loop is CASKYASTDTQYF. In nucleotides, the CDR3 is TGTGCCAGTAAATATGCTAGCACAGATACGCAGTATTTT. Full variable domain (rest looked up from reference TRBV19 and TRBJ2-3): DGGITQSPKYLFRKEGQNVTLSCEQNLNHDAMYWYRQDPGQGLRLIYYSQIVNDFQKGDIAEGYSVSREKKESFPLTVTSAQKNPTAFYLCASKYASTDTQYFGPGTRLTVL.

The chain recombines TRBV6-5 with TRBJ2-1, with TRBD2 identical over 11 bases. This CDR3 is built from 15 residues. The trim removed 5 bases at V and 7 bases at J, leaving 7 bases unmatched. Germline assignment: CDR1 MNHEY and CDR2 SVGAGI. The CDR3 nucleotides are TGTGCCAGCAGTCCTCTTACTAGCGGGAGTAATGAGCAGTTCTTC. Translating gives CASSPLTSGSNEQFF.

The chain carries TRBV10-3 and TRBJ1-5; D perhaps matches TRBD1 (5 bases). V shed 4 bases and J shed 5 bases, with 15 bases lying between them. Per germline, CDR1 ENHRY and CDR2 SYGVKD. This CDR3 contains 15 residues. For the CDR3, the DNA is TGTGCCATCAGTGCGGGGCAGGAAGGGGATCAGCCCCAGCATTTT. Amino acid sequence: CAISAGQEGDQPQHF.

This clone appeared a few times. The chain recombines TRBV6-5 with TRBJ1-3; possible D gene TRBD1, 5 bases. Trimming stripped 7 bases from V and 0 bases from J, with 13 bases between. This CDR3 region has 15 residues. Germline V gene data show CDR1 as MNHEY and CDR2 as SVGAGI. The CDR3 spells CASTRSRDSGNTIYF. CDR3 bases: TGTGCCAGCACTCGTTCCAGGGACTCTGGAAACACCATATATTTT.

This clone has only a few counts. The chain carries TRBV5-4 and TRBJ2-7, with 9 bases aligning to TRBD2. The length of the CDR3 is 14 residues. From germline, CDR1 is SGHNT and CDR2 YYREEE (reference sequence). The CDR3 spells CVAGQAGGPYEQYF. The CDR3 DNA reads TGTGTCGCGGGACAAGCGGGAGGACCCTACGAGCAGTACTTC.

This clone has a single count. The chain carries TRBV7-2 and TRBJ1-3; D is ambiguous. V was pared by 1 base and J by 6 bases, with 10 bases between. The CDR3 runs 14 residues. Germline CDR1 and CDR2: SGHTA and FQGNSA. The CDR3 bases are TGTGCCAGCAGCTTAGACCCGGGGATAAACACCATATATTTT. Its protein is CASSLDPGINTIYF.

This clone was found a few times. The CDR3 reads CASSWDRATYEQYF. CDR3 sequence (DNA): TGCGCCAGCAGCTGGGACAGGGCTACCTACGAGCAGTACTTC. The V gene is TRBV5-1, the J gene TRBJ2-7; 9 nucleotides match TRBD1. Germline trimming cut 3 bases from V and 2 bases from J; bases unmatched to any gene: 3. CDR3 length equals 14 residues. The germline gives CDR1 SGHRS, CDR2 YFSETQ.

The chain joins TRBV9 to TRBJ1-4; a possible D gene is TRBD1 (6 bases). Looked up from germline, CDR1 is SGDLS and CDR2 is YYNGEE. V lost 3 bases and J 8 bases, leaving 20 bases between the germline ends. The CDR3 has 16 residues. As DNA, the CDR3 is TGTGCCAGCAGCGCAGACAAACACAGGGATGAGGAAAAACTGTTTTTT. This codes for CASSADKHRDEEKLFF.

This clone was picked up a small number of times. This chain links TRBV28 with TRBJ1-6, with D unclear. Trimming cost V 6 bases and J 11 bases, with 11 bases left between them. Germline CDR1 reads MDHEN; CDR2 reads SYDVKM. The CDR3 is 12 amino acids. The CDR3 bases are TGTGCCAGCAGCCAGAGAGTGGCACCCCTCCACTTT. This encodes CASSQRVAPLHF.

V usage is TRBV5-1 and J usage is TRBJ2-3; D possibly uses TRBD1 or TRBD2 (6 bases each). Trimming removed 1 base from V and 3 bases from J, with 12 bases in between. Germline V gene sequence: CDR1 SGHRS, CDR2 YFSETQ. CDR3 length: 15 residues. CDR3 region: CASSLRGVRTDTQYF. The DNA for the CDR3 is TGCGCCAGCAGCTTGAGGGGGGTTAGAACAGATACGCAGTATTTT.

The V gene is TRBV7-7, the J gene TRBJ2-3, with TRBD1 as a possible D gene (5 bases). This CDR3 is built from 15 residues. Trimming stripped 4 bases from V and 3 bases from J, with 14 bases between. In germline, CDR1 is SSHAT, CDR2 FNYEAQ (reference sequence). The DNA of the CDR3 is TGTGCCAGCAGCTCCCGGCAGGGTGGGACAGATACGCAGTATTTT. Translated: CASSSRQGGTDTQYF. The full variable domain, in which reference TRBV7-7 and TRBJ2-3 provide the parts outside the CDR3, is GAGVSQSPRYKVTKRGQDVTLRCDPISSHATLYWYQQALGQGPEFLTYFNYEAQPDKSGLPSDRFSAERPEGSISTLTIQRTEQRDSAMYRCASSSRQGGTDTQYFGPGTRLTVL.

The V and J genes are TRBV5-1 and TRBJ1-1; D uncertain. Trimming removed 4 bases from V and 4 bases from J, with 14 bases in between. Germline assignment: CDR1 SGHRS and CDR2 YFSETQ. This CDR3 region has 14 residues. This chain's CDR3 is CASSPLQEPTEAFF. The CDR3 DNA follows: TGCGCCAGCAGCCCGCTACAAGAACCCACTGAAGCTTTCTTT.

This sequence joins TRBV27 and TRBJ2-2; D unresolved. The CDR3 spans 13 residues. CDR1 is MNHEY, CDR2 SMNVEV, per germline (reference sequence). Trimming took 6 bases from V and 0 from J, leaving 5 bases between them. CDR3 DNA sequence: TGTGCCAGCAGGGCTCCGAACACCGGGGAGCTGTTTTTT. As protein: CASRAPNTGELFF.

The chain combines TRBV7-2 with TRBJ1-1; D remains ambiguous. The CDR3 runs 14 residues. The ends were cut back, 4 bases at V and 0 bases at J, with 9 bases in the middle. Germline CDR1 and CDR2: SGHTA and FQGNSA. The CDR3, as DNA: TGTGCCAGCAGCTCCCAAGGTGTGAACACTGAAGCTTTCTTT. It is translated as CASSSQGVNTEAFF.

The rearrangement links TRBV27 to TRBJ2-7; no reliable D call. Germline V gives CDR1 MNHEY, CDR2 SMNVEV (reference sequence). CDR3 length: 13 residues. V lost 7 bases and J lost 6, with 16 bases in between. Here the CDR3 reads CASKDPPLGEQYF. For the CDR3, the DNA is TGTGCCAGCAAGGATCCTCCCCTTGGCGAGCAGTACTTC.

The chain uses TRBV4-2 and TRBJ2-5, with 8 bases matching TRBD2. Germline-derived CDR1 and CDR2 are LGHNA and YNFKEQ. There are 17 residues in the CDR3. The V gene end was trimmed by 3 bases and the J gene end by 4 bases; junction bases not matched to a gene: 13. This CDR3 reads CASSQAQAGDLAETQYF. Here the CDR3 DNA reads TGTGCCAGCAGCCAGGCCCAAGCGGGAGATCTTGCAGAGACCCAGTACTTC.

In this sample, this clone turned up a few times. This chain connects TRBV4-3 to TRBJ1-5; the D is unclear. The V gene's germline CDR1 is LGHNA and CDR2 YSLEER. The CDR3 sequence is 17 residues long. The germline V and J ends were trimmed by 1 base and 4 bases, with 17 bases remaining between them. The CDR3 reads CASSQGRYGKANQPQHF. CDR3 bases: TGCGCCAGCAGCCAAGGACGGTATGGGAAGGCAAATCAGCCCCAGCATTTT.

The chain is built from TRBV16 and TRBJ1-3; D is perhaps TRBD1 (6 bases). The CDR3 is made up of 14 amino acids. Germline lookup yields CDR1 KGHSY and CDR2 FQNENV. Between the trimmed V and J ends, which lost 2 bases and 3 bases, there was a span of 8 bases. DNA of the CDR3: TGTGCCAGCAGCCAAACAGGGTATGGAAACACCATATATTTT. Amino acids: CASSQTGYGNTIYF.